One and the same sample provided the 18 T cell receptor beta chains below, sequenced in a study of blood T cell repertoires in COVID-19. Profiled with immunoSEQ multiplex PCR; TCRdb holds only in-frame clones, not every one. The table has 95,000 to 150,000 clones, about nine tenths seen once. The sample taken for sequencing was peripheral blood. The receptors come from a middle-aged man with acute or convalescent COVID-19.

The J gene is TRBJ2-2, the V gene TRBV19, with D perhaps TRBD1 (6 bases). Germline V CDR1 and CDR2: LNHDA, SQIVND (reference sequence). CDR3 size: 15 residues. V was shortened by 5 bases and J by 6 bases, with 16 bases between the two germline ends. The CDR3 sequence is CASSYTGFMAGELFF. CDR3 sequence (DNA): TGTGCCAGTAGTTATACAGGGTTCATGGCCGGGGAGCTGTTTTTT. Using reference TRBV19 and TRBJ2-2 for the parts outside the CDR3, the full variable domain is DGGITQSPKYLFRKEGQNVTLSCEQNLNHDAMYWYRQDPGQGLRLIYYSQIVNDFQKGDIAEGYSVSREKKESFPLTVTSAQKNPTAFYLCASSYTGFMAGELFFGEGSRLTVL.

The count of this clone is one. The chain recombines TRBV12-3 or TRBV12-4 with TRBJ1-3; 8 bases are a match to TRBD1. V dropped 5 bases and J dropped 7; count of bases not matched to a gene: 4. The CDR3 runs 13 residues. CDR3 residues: CASSRRQGNTIYF. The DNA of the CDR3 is TGTGCCAGCAGTCGGAGACAGGGGAACACCATATATTTT.

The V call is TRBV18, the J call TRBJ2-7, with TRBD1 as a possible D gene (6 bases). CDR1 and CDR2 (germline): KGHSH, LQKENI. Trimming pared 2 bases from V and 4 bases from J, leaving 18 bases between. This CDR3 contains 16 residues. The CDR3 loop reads CASSPNTSLGAYEQYF. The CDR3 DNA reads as TGTGCCAGCTCACCAAACACGTCCTTGGGGGCGTACGAGCAGTACTTC.

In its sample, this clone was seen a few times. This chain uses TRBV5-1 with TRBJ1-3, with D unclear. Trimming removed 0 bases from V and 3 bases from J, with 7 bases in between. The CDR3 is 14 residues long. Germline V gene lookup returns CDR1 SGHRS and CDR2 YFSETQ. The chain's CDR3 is CASSLVYGGNTIYF. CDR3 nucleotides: TGCGCCAGCAGCTTGGTGTACGGTGGAAACACCATATATTTT.

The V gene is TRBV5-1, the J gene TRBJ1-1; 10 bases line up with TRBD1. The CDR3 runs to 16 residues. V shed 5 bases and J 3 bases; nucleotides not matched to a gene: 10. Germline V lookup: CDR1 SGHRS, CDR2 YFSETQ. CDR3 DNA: TGCGCCAGCAGGGCCGGGACAGGGGCTCGTGACACTGAAGCTTTCTTT. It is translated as CASRAGTGARDTEAFF.

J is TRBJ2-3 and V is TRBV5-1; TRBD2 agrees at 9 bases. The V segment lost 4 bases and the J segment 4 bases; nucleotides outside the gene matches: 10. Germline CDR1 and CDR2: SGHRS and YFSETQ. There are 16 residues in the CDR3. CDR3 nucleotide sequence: TGCGCCAGCAGCCCGGTCGCGGGGGGGAGGTCAGATACGCAGTATTTT. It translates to CASSPVAGGRSDTQYF. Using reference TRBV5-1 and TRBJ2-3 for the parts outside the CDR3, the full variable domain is KAGVTQTPRYLIKTRGQQVTLSCSPISGHRSVSWYQQTPGQGLQFLFEYFSETQRNKGNFPGRFSGRQFSNSRSEMNVSTLELGDSALYLCASSPVAGGRSDTQYFGPGTRLTVL.

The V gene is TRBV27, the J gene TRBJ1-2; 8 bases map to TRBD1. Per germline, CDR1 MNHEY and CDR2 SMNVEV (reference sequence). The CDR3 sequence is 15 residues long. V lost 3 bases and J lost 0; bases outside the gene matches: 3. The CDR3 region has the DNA TGTGCCAGCAGTTTCCACAGGGGGGCTAACTATGGCTACACCTTC. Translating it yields CASSFHRGANYGYTF.

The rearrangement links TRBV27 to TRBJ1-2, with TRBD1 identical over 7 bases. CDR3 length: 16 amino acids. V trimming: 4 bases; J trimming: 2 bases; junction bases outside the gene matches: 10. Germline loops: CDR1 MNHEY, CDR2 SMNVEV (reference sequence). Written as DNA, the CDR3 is TGTGCCAGCAGTTCCATAAAGGACAGGTTAAACTATGGCTACACCTTC. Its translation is CASSSIKDRLNYGYTF.

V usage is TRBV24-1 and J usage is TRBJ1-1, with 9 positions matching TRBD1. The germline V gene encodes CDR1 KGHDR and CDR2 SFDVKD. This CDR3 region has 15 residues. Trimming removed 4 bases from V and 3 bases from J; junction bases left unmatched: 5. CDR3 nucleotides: TGTGCCACCAGTGAAACAGGGGGCGCCGACACTGAAGCTTTCTTT. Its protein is CATSETGGADTEAFF.

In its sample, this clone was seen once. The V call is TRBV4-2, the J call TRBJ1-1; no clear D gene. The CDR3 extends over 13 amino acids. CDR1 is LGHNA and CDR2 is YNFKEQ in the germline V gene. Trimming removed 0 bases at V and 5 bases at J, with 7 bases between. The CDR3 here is CASSQDRRTEAFF. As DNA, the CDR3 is TGTGCCAGCAGCCAAGATAGGAGGACTGAAGCTTTCTTT.

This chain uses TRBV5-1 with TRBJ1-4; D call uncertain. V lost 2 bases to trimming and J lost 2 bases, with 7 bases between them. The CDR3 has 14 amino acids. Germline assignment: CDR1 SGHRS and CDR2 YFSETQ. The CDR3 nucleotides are TGCGCCAGCAGCTTTGGCAGGACTAATGAAAAACTGTTTTTT. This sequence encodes CASSFGRTNEKLFF.

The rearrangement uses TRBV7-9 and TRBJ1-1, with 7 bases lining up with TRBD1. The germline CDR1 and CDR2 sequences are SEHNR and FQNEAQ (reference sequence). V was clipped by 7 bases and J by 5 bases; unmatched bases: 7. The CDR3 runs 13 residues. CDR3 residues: CASKEGALTEAFF. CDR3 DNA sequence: TGTGCCAGCAAGGAGGGGGCGCTGACTGAAGCTTTCTTT.

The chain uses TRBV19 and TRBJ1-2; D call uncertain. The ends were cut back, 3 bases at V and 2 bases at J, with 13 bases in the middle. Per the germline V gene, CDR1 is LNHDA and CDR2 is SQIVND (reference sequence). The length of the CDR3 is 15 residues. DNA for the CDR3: TGTGCCAGTAGTATCCGTCCACTGAACAACTATGGCTACACCTTC. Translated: CASSIRPLNNYGYTF.

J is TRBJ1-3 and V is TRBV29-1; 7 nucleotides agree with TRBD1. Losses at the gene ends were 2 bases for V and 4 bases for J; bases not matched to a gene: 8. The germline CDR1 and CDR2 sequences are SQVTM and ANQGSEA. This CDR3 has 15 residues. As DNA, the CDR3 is TGCAGCGTTGAACTGGACAGGTCCTGGGGAAACACCATATATTTT. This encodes CSVELDRSWGNTIYF.

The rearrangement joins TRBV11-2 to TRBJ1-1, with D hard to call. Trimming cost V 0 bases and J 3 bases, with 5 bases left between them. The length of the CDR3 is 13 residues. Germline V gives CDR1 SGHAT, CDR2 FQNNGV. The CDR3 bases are TGTGCCAGCAGCTTAGATGCGGACACTGAAGCTTTCTTT. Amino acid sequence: CASSLDADTEAFF.

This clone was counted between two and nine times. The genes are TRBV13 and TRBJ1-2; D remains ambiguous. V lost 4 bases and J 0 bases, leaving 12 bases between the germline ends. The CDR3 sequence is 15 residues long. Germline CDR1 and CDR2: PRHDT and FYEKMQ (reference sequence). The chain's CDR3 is CASSYDGGANYGYTF. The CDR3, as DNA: TGTGCCAGCAGCTACGATGGCGGTGCTAACTATGGCTACACCTTC.

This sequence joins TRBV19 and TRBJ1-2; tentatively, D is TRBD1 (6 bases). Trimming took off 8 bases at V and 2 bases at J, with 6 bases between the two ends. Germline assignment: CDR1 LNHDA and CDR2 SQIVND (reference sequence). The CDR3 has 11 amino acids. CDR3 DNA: TGTGCCAGTGGGACAAACTATGGCTACACCTTC. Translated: CASGTNYGYTF.

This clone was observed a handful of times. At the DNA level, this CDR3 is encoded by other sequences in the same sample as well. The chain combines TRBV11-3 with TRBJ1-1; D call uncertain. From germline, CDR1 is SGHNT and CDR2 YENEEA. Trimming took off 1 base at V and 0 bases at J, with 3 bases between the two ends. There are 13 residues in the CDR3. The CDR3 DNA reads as TGTGCCAGCAGCTTAGCAATGAACACTGAAGCTTTCTTT. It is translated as CASSLAMNTEAFF.